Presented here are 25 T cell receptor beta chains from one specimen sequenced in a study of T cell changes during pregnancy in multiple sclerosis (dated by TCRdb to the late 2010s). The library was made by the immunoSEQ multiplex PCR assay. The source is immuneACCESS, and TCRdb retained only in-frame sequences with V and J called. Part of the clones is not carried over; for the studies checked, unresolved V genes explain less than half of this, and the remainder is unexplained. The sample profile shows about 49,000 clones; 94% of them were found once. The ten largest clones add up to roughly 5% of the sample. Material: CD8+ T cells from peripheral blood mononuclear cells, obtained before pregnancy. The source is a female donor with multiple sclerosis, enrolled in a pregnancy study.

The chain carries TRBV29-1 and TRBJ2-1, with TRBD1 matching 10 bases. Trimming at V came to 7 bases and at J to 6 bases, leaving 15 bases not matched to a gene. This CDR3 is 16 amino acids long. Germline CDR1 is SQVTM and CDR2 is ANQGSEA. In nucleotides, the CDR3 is TGCAGCGCCTACTCCCCCGGGACAGGGGATGGCAATGAGCAGTTCTTC. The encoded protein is CSAYSPGTGDGNEQFF.

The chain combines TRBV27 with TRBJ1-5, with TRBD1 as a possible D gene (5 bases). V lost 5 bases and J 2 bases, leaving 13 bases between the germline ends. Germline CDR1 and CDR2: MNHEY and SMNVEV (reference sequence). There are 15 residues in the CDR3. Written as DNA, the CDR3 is TGTGCCAGCAGTGCTCGGGGGGGAGGCAATCAGCCCCAGCATTTT. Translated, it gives CASSARGGGNQPQHF.

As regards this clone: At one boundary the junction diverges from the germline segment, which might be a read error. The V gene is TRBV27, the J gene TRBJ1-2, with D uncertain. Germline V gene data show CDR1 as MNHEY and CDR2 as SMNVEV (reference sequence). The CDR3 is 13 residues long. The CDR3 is CASSSLGSSGSAF. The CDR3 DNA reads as TGTGCCAGCAGTTCACTCGGCTCTTCGGGGAGCGCCTTC.

CDR3: CASSPGTGLSYEQYF. The DNA for the CDR3 is TGTGCCAGCAGCCCAGGCACAGGGTTAAGCTACGAGCAGTACTTC. V usage is TRBV7-9 and J usage is TRBJ2-7; a weak D match, TRBD1 (6 bases). CDR3 size: 15 residues. With 5 bases removed from V and 3 bases from J, the gap between germline ends came to 17 bases. CDR1 and CDR2 from the germline V gene are SEHNR and FQNEAQ (reference sequence). The full variable domain, with the rest looked up from reference TRBV7-9 and TRBJ2-7, is DTGVSQNPRHKITKRGQNVTFRCDPISEHNRLYWYRQTLGQGPEFLTYFQNEAQLEKSRLLSDRFSAERPKGSFSTLEIQRTEQGDSAMYLCASSPGTGLSYEQYFGPGTRLTVT.

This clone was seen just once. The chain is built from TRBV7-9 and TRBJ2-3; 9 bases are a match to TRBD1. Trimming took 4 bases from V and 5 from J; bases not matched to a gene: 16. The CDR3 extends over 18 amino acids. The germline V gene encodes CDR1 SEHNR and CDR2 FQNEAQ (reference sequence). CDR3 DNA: TGTGCCAGCAGCTGGACAGGGGTGTCGGCCGAGGTAGAAGATACGCAGTATTTT. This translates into CASSWTGVSAEVEDTQYF. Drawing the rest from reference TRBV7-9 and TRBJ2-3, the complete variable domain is DTGVSQNPRHKITKRGQNVTFRCDPISEHNRLYWYRQTLGQGPEFLTYFQNEAQLEKSRLLSDRFSAERPKGSFSTLEIQRTEQGDSAMYLCASSWTGVSAEVEDTQYFGPGTRLTVL.

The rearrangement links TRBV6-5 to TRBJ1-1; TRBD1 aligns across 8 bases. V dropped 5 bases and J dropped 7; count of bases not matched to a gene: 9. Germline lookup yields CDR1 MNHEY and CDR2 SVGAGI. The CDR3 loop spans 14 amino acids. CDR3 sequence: CASSEQNRGSEAFF. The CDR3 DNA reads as TGTGCCAGCAGTGAGCAAAACAGGGGGAGTGAAGCTTTCTTT.

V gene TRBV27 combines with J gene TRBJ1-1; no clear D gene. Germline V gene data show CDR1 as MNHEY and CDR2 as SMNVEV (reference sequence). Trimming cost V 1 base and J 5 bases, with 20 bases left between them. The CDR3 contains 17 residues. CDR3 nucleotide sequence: TGTGCCAGCAGTTTATACCCGCCCGGGAAGGGATTTACTGAAGCTTTCTTT. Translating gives CASSLYPPGKGFTEAFF.

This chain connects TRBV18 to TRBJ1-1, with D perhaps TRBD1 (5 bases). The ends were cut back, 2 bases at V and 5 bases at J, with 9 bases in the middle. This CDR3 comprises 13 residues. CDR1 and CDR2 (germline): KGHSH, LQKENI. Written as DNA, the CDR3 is TGTGCCAGCTCACCAATCGGGGGGACTGAAGCTTTCTTT. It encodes CASSPIGGTEAFF. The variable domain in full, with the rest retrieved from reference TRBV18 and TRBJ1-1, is NAGVMQNPRHLVRRRGQEARLRCSPMKGHSHVYWYRQLPEEGLKFMVYLQKENIIDESGMPKERFSAEFPKEGPSILRIQQVVRGDSAAYFCASSPIGGTEAFFGQGTRLTVV.

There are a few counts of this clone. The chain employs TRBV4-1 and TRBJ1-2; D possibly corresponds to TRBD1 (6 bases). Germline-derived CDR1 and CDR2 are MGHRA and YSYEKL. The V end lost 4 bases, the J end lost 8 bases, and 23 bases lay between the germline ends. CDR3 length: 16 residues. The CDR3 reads CASSLTDGANQGGYTF. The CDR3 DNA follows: TGCGCCAGCAGCCTAACGGATGGGGCGAACCAGGGGGGCTACACCTTC.

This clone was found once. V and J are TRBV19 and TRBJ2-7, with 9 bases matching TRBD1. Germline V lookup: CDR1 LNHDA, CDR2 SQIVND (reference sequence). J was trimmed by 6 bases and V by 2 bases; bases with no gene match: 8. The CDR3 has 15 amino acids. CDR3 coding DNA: TGTGCCAGTAGTATATTTGGGACAGGGCGAGTCGAGCAGTACTTC. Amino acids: CASSIFGTGRVEQYF.

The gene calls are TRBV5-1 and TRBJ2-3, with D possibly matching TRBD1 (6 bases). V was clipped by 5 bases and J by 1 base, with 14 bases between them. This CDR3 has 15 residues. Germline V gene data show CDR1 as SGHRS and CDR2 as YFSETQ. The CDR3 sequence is CASSGGRPRTDTQYF. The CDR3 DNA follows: TGCGCCAGCAGTGGGGGCAGGCCCCGCACAGATACGCAGTATTTT.

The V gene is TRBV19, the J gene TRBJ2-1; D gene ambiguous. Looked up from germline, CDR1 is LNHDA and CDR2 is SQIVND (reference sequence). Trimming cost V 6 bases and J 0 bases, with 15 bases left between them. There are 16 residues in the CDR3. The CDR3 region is CASRPLSRSSYNEQFF. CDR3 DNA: TGTGCCAGTAGACCCCTGTCCCGGAGCTCCTACAATGAGCAGTTCTTC.

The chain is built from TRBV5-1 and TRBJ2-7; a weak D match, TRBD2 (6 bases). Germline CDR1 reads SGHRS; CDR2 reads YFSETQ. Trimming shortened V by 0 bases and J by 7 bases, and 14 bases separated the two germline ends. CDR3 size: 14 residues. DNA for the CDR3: TGCGCCAGCAGCTTGGGGGCGGGACCGGGGGAGCAGTACTTC. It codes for CASSLGAGPGEQYF.

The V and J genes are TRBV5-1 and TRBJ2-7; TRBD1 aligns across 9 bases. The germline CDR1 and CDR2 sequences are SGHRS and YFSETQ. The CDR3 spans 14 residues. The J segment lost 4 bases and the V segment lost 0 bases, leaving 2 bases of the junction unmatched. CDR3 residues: CASSLAGTGYEQYF. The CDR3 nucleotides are TGCGCCAGCAGCTTGGCCGGGACAGGGTACGAGCAGTACTTC.

Here the CDR3 reads CASSSTSGRSYNEQFF. For the CDR3, the DNA is TGTGCCAGCAGCTCGACTAGCGGTAGGTCCTACAATGAGCAGTTCTTC. V is TRBV7-2 and J is TRBJ2-1, with 9 bases aligning to TRBD2. J lost 1 base, V lost 4 bases, and 5 bases had no gene match. Per the germline V gene, CDR1 is SGHTA and CDR2 is FQGNSA. CDR3 size: 16 residues.

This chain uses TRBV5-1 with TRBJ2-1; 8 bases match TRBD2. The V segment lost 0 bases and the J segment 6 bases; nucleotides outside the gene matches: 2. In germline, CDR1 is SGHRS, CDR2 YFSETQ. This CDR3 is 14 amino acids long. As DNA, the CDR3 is TGCGCCAGCAGCTTGGGGGCGGGAGGCAATGAGCAGTTCTTC. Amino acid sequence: CASSLGAGGNEQFF.

Here the CDR3 reads CASSDPGTRENEQFF. In DNA, the CDR3 is TGTGCCAGCAGCGACCCCGGGACTAGAGAGAATGAGCAGTTCTTC. The genes are TRBV7-9 and TRBJ2-1, with 8 positions matching TRBD2. The V gene end was trimmed by 5 bases and the J gene end by 7 bases; junction bases not matched to a gene: 10. This CDR3 region has 15 residues. Germline CDR1 and CDR2: SEHNR and FQNEAQ (reference sequence).

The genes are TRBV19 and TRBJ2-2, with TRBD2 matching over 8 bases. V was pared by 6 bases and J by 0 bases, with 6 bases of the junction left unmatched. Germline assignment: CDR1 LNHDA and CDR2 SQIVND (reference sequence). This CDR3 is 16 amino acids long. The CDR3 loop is CASRPSSGANTGELFF. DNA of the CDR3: TGTGCCAGTAGACCGAGTAGCGGGGCGAACACCGGGGAGCTGTTTTTT. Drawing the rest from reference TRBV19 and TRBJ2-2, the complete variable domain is DGGITQSPKYLFRKEGQNVTLSCEQNLNHDAMYWYRQDPGQGLRLIYYSQIVNDFQKGDIAEGYSVSREKKESFPLTVTSAQKNPTAFYLCASRPSSGANTGELFFGEGSRLTVL.

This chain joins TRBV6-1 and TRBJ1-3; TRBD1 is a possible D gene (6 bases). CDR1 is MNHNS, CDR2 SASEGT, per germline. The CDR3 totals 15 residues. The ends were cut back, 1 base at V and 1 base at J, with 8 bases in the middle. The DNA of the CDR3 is TGTGCCAGCAGTGAAGAGGACAGTTCTGGAAACACCATATATTTT. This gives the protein CASSEEDSSGNTIYF.

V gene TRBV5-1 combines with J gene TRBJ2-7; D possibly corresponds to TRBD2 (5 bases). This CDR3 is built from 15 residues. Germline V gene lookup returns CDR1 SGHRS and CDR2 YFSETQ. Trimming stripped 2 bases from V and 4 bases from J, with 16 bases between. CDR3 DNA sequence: TGCGCCAGCAGCTTTTGGGTGGGAGTAAATTACGAGCAGTACTTC. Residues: CASSFWVGVNYEQYF.

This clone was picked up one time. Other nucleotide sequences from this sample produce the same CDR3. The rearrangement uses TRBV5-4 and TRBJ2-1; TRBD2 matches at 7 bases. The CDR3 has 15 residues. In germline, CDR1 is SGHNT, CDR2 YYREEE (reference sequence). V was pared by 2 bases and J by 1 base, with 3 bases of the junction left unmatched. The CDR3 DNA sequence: TGTGCCAGCAGCTTAAAGCGGGAATCCTACAATGAGCAGTTCTTC. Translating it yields CASSLKRESYNEQFF.

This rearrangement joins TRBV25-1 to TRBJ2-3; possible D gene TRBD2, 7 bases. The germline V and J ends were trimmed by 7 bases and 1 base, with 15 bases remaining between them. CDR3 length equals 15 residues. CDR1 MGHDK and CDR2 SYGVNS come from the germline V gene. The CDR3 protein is CASIRGAMGTDTQYF. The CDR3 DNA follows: TGTGCCAGCATTCGGGGGGCAATGGGCACAGATACGCAGTATTTT.

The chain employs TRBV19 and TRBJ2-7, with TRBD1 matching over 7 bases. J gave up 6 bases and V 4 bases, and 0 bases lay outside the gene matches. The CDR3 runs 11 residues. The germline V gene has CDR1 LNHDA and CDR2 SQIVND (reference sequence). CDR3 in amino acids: CASSTGGEQYF. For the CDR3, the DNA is TGTGCCAGTAGTACAGGGGGCGAGCAGTACTTC.

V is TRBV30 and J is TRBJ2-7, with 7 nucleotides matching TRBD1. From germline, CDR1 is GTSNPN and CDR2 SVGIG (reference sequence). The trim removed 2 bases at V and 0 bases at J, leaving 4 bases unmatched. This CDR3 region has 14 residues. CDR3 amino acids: CAWSTGQTSYEQYF. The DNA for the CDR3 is TGTGCCTGGAGTACGGGACAGACCTCCTACGAGCAGTACTTC.

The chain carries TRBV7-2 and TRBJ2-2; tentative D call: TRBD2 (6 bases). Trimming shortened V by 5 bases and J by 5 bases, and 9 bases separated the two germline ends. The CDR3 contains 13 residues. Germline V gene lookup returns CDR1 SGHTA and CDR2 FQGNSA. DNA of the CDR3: TGTGCCAGCAGCCCGACTAGGACCGGGGAGCTGTTTTTT. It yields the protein CASSPTRTGELFF.